Below are 26 T cell receptor beta chains sequenced from a single sample in a study of response to subunit inactivated influenza vaccine. TCRdb re-derived calls from the RT-PCR reads in MiXCR, one entry per CDR3 protein. Among roughly 500,000 distinct CDR3 sequences listed, approximately 15% were seen once. Material: CD4+ T cells sorted from PBMCs, obtained roughly 24 months after vaccination. The receptors were gathered from a man in his fifties or sixties who received an inactivated influenza vaccine.

This clonotype was seen a few times. The gene calls are TRBV5-1 and TRBJ2-3, with D perhaps TRBD2 (6 bases). The V end lost 3 bases, the J end lost 4 bases, and 15 bases lay between the germline ends. The CDR3 contains 15 residues. CDR1 is SGHRS and CDR2 is YFSETQ in the germline V gene. CDR3: CASSSRTGVADTQYF. In DNA, the CDR3 is TGCGCCAGCAGCTCTAGGACGGGAGTTGCAGATACGCAGTATTTT.

This clonotype was seen at least ten times. J is TRBJ2-3 and V is TRBV5-1, with D maybe TRBD2 (6 bases). Trimming removed 3 bases from V and 7 bases from J, with 15 bases in between. CDR3 length equals 14 residues. Germline-derived CDR1 and CDR2 are SGHRS and YFSETQ. In DNA, the CDR3 is TGCGCCAGCAGCTCGGGACTGCAGGGATATACGCAGTATTTT. It encodes CASSSGLQGYTQYF.

The J gene is TRBJ2-3, the V gene TRBV6-2 or TRBV6-3, with 11 bases matching TRBD2. The CDR3 spans 15 residues. With V trimmed by 6 bases and J by 11 bases, 13 bases remained unmatched. Per the germline V gene, CDR1 is MNHEY and CDR2 is SVGEGT. CDR3 region: CASSRPGTSGLMQYF. The CDR3 coding sequence is TGTGCCAGCAGCCGTCCCGGGACTAGCGGCTTAATGCAGTATTTT.

The rearrangement uses TRBV5-6 and TRBJ2-7; 11 nucleotides match TRBD1. Germline V gene sequence: CDR1 SGHDT, CDR2 YYEEEE. This CDR3 region has 15 residues. The V and J ends lost 3 bases and 4 bases, in that order; junction bases with no gene match: 6. The CDR3 region is CASSSVDRGLYEQYF. The CDR3 nucleotides are TGTGCCAGCAGCTCGGTGGACAGGGGGCTATACGAGCAGTACTTC.

The table lists this clonotype with many counts. This chain connects TRBV5-1 to TRBJ1-2; perhaps TRBD1 as D (5 bases). CDR3 length equals 12 residues. V was cut by 3 bases and J by 4 bases, with 7 bases left in between. CDR1 is SGHRS, CDR2 YFSETQ, per germline. Written as DNA, the CDR3 is TGCGCCAGCAGCTCGGGGGTCTATGGCTACACCTTC. It codes for CASSSGVYGYTF.

This clonotype appeared a few times. The CDR3 here is CASSLTLVAGMNEQFF. CDR3 DNA: TGTGCCAGCAGCTTAACGTTAGTAGCGGGAATGAATGAGCAGTTCTTC. This chain uses TRBV7-3 with TRBJ2-1; TRBD2 agrees at 8 bases. The trim removed 0 bases at V and 7 bases at J, leaving 8 bases unmatched. Germline values: CDR1 SGHTA, CDR2 FQGTGA. CDR3 length equals 16 residues.

This chain uses TRBV7-9 with TRBJ2-7, with D perhaps TRBD2 (6 bases). This CDR3 is built from 12 residues. Trimming removed 4 bases at V and 5 bases at J, with 9 bases between. Germline CDR1 is SEHNR and CDR2 is FQNEAQ (reference sequence). CDR3 protein: CASSSLAHEQYF. The CDR3, as DNA: TGTGCCAGCAGCTCCCTAGCGCACGAGCAGTACTTC.

The chain recombines TRBV12-3 or TRBV12-4 with TRBJ2-2; D not resolved. Between the trimmed V and J ends, which lost 7 bases and 6 bases, there was a span of 9 bases. The CDR3 is 12 residues long. For the CDR3, the DNA is TGTGCCAGCACCGGATTTGCCGGGGAGCTGTTTTTT. This codes for CASTGFAGELFF.

J is TRBJ2-7 and V is TRBV24-1; no firm D call. The CDR3 extends over 13 amino acids. Trimming removed 3 bases at V and 3 bases at J, with 8 bases between. Germline values: CDR1 KGHDR, CDR2 SFDVKD. The CDR3 nucleotides are TGTGCCACCAGTGATGCACTGAGCTACGAGCAGTACTTC. Protein sequence: CATSDALSYEQYF.

V and J are TRBV9 and TRBJ2-5, with D tentatively TRBD1 (5 bases). This CDR3 spans 15 amino acids. V dropped 7 bases and J dropped 0 bases, with 16 bases sitting between them. The germline V gene encodes CDR1 SGDLS and CDR2 YYNGEE. The CDR3 DNA is TGTGCCAGCTTTCCCGACAGAGAGTACCAAGAGACCCAGTACTTC. Protein product: CASFPDREYQETQYF.

There are a few counts of this clonotype. The chain has TRBV5-1 and TRBJ2-1, with 8 bases that match TRBD1. CDR3 length: 15 residues. J was trimmed by 3 bases and V by 4 bases; bases with no gene match: 6. Germline-derived CDR1 and CDR2 are SGHRS and YFSETQ. This CDR3 reads CASSIRQGSYNEQFF. DNA for the CDR3: TGCGCCAGCAGCATCCGACAGGGGAGCTACAATGAGCAGTTCTTC. Full variable domain (outside the CDR3, taken from reference TRBV5-1 and TRBJ2-1): KAGVTQTPRYLIKTRGQQVTLSCSPISGHRSVSWYQQTPGQGLQFLFEYFSETQRNKGNFPGRFSGRQFSNSRSEMNVSTLELGDSALYLCASSIRQGSYNEQFFGPGTRLTVL.

This clonotype was counted only a few times. V is TRBV27 and J is TRBJ2-3, with 8 bases fitting TRBD2. V dropped 6 bases and J dropped 4; count of bases not matched to a gene: 6. Germline V gene data show CDR1 as MNHEY and CDR2 as SMNVEV (reference sequence). CDR3 length: 14 residues. CDR3 sequence: CASRVAGLADTQYF. DNA for the CDR3: TGTGCCAGCAGGGTAGCGGGATTAGCAGATACGCAGTATTTT.

This clonotype has just a few counts. The DNA for the CDR3 is TGCGCCAGCAGCCAAGATATAGCAGGAGAAGCTTTCTTT. This encodes CASSQDIAGEAFF. The V gene is TRBV4-3, the J gene TRBJ1-1; no clear D. Trimming took 0 bases from V and 8 from J, leaving 10 bases between them. In germline, CDR1 is LGHNA, CDR2 YSLEER. The CDR3 runs to 13 residues.

In its sample, this clonotype was seen many times. This rearrangement joins TRBV20-1 to TRBJ2-1; TRBD1 matches 7 bases. The CDR3 loop spans 14 amino acids. CDR1 is DFQATT, CDR2 SNEGSKA, per germline (reference sequence). V lost 3 bases to trimming and J lost 7 bases; unmatched junction nucleotides: 9. This CDR3 is CSASRQGLRNEQFF. The CDR3, as DNA: TGCAGTGCTAGCAGACAGGGCCTTAGAAATGAGCAGTTCTTC.

This clonotype has more than one count but fewer than ten. The J gene is TRBJ2-2, the V gene TRBV5-6; no clear D gene. The ends were cut back, 3 bases at V and 5 bases at J, with 8 bases in the middle. Germline V gene sequence: CDR1 SGHDT, CDR2 YYEEEE. The CDR3 totals 13 residues. The CDR3 reads CASSYMGTGELFF. CDR3 nucleotide sequence: TGTGCCAGCAGCTATATGGGGACCGGGGAGCTGTTTTTT.

V and J are TRBV5-1 and TRBJ2-1, with 7 bases matching TRBD1. In germline, CDR1 is SGHRS, CDR2 YFSETQ. CDR3 length equals 15 residues. Trimming took 1 base from V and 8 from J; bases not matched to a gene: 9. CDR3 DNA: TGCGCCAGCAGCTTGAACAGGGGAAGTTCCTATGAGCAGTTCTTC. It specifies CASSLNRGSSYEQFF. Complete variable domain (other parts from reference TRBV5-1 and TRBJ2-1): KAGVTQTPRYLIKTRGQQVTLSCSPISGHRSVSWYQQTPGQGLQFLFEYFSETQRNKGNFPGRFSGRQFSNSRSEMNVSTLELGDSALYLCASSLNRGSSYEQFFGPGTRLTVL.

This clonotype was picked up a small number of times. This chain uses TRBV12-3 or TRBV12-4 with TRBJ2-1; TRBD2 aligns across 11 bases. This CDR3 region has 15 residues. V lost 6 bases to trimming and J lost 6 bases; unmatched junction nucleotides: 7. The CDR3 sequence: CASRELAGVLNEQFF. Here the CDR3 DNA reads TGTGCCAGCAGAGAACTAGCGGGGGTGCTCAATGAGCAGTTCTTC.

V and J are TRBV12-3 or TRBV12-4 and TRBJ2-7; no reliable D call. The CDR3 is 13 residues long. V shed 5 bases and J shed 7 bases, with 15 bases lying between them. The CDR3 loop is CASSVRPGVEQYF. CDR3 nucleotides: TGTGCCAGCAGTGTTCGCCCCGGAGTTGAGCAGTACTTC.

This clonotype turned up a few times. The CDR3 sequence: CASSREREEGYTF. DNA for the CDR3: TGTGCCAGCAGCCGAGAAAGGGAAGAGGGCTACACCTTC. The V gene is TRBV7-2, the J gene TRBJ1-2; D remains unclear. Per the germline V gene, CDR1 is SGHTA and CDR2 is FQGNSA. Trimming left V 5 bases short and J 8 bases short, with 15 bases between. The CDR3 sequence is 13 residues long.

The chain links TRBV6-5 to TRBJ2-5, with a possible D match to TRBD1 (6 bases). The CDR3 is made up of 14 amino acids. The V gene lost 2 bases and the J gene lost 7 bases, with 14 bases spanning the gap. CDR1 MNHEY and CDR2 SVGAGI come from the germline V gene. The CDR3 here is CASSYHRELATQYF. The CDR3 DNA reads TGTGCCAGCAGTTACCACAGGGAATTGGCGACCCAGTACTTC.

This clonotype was detected many times. This rearrangement joins TRBV7-2 to TRBJ2-2; D gene ambiguous. The V gene lost 1 base and the J gene lost 3 bases, with 12 bases spanning the gap. In germline, CDR1 is SGHTA, CDR2 FQGNSA. The CDR3 loop spans 16 amino acids. CDR3 sequence reads: CASSLVVGRHTGELFF. Written as DNA, the CDR3 is TGTGCCAGCAGCTTAGTGGTGGGCAGGCACACCGGGGAGCTGTTTTTT.

This clonotype was counted many times. This chain connects TRBV5-1 to TRBJ2-7, with 10 positions matching TRBD1. Trimming at V came to 5 bases and at J to 3 bases, leaving 8 bases not matched to a gene. This CDR3 is built from 15 residues. Germline V gene data show CDR1 as SGHRS and CDR2 as YFSETQ. CDR3 nucleotides: TGCGCCAGCAGGTTTGACCGGGACAGGGGCTACGAGCAGTACTTC. This encodes CASRFDRDRGYEQYF.

This clonotype was seen more than once but under ten times. The J gene is TRBJ1-2, the V gene TRBV6-1; a weak D match, TRBD1 (6 bases). This CDR3 region has 14 residues. Trimming removed 5 bases at V and 1 base at J, with 11 bases between. CDR1 MNHNS and CDR2 SASEGT come from the germline V gene. The CDR3 nucleotides read TGTGCCAGCAGTACAGACAGGATTAACTATGGCTACACCTTC. Amino acids: CASSTDRINYGYTF.

Only a few counts were recorded for this clonotype. This chain connects TRBV12-3 or TRBV12-4 to TRBJ1-4; 8 bases agree with TRBD1. CDR3 length: 15 amino acids. Losses at the gene ends were 5 bases for V and 4 bases for J; bases not matched to a gene: 6. The CDR3 nucleotides read TGTGCCAGCAGTCCGGACAGGGTCGATAATGAAAAACTGTTTTTT. Its protein is CASSPDRVDNEKLFF.

This clonotype occurred a few times. J is TRBJ1-6 and V is TRBV20-1; D gene ambiguous. This CDR3 spans 13 amino acids. Trimming left V 1 base short and J 6 bases short, with 7 bases between. CDR1 and CDR2 (germline): DFQATT, SNEGSKA (reference sequence). The CDR3 coding sequence is TGCAGTGCTAGAGTAGCCCGTAATTCACCCCTCCACTTT. Translating gives CSARVARNSPLHF.

V is TRBV3-1 and J is TRBJ1-3, with D unclear. Germline CDR1 LGHDT, CDR2 YNNKEL (reference sequence). This CDR3 is 15 amino acids long. V lost 0 bases and J 0 bases, leaving 6 bases between the germline ends. CDR3 sequence (DNA): TGTGCCAGCAGCCAAGACGAGGGCTCTGGAAACACCATATATTTT. This translates into CASSQDEGSGNTIYF.